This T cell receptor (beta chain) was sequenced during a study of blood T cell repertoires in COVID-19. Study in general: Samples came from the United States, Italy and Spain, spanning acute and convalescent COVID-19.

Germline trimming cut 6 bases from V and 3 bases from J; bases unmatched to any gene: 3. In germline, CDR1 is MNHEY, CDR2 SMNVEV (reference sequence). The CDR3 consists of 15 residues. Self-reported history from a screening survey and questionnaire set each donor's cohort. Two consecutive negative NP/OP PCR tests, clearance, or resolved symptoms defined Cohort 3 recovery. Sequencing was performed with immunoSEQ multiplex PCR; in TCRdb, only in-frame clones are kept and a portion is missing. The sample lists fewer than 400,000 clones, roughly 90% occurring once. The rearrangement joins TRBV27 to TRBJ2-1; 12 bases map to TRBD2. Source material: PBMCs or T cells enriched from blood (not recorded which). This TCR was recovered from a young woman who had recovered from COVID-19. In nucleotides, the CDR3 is TGTGCCAGCAGACGGACTAGCGGGAACTACAATGAGCAGTTCTTC. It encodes CASRRTSGNYNEQFF.